The clone carrying this T cell receptor beta chain occurred once. The antigen is undetermined. These data are taken from a study of beta chain features in type 1 diabetes. General study findings and limits: TCRB CDR3s were moderately but significantly shorter in Type 1 diabetes patients in all four CD4+ subsets. For patients, the naive, central memory and Treg TCRB repertoires appeared more alike than for healthy donors. Individuals with type 1 diabetes displayed fewer insertions and more deletions at VDJ junctions. High TCR expression in some cells could lead to their over-representation in cDNA sequencing.

Heparinised blood was drawn once per donor, averaging approximately 100 mL. The authors reverse transcribed all of the isolated RNA, so sequencing captured expressed TCRB transcripts. Profiling relied on immunoSEQ multiplex PCR, and the TCRdb table lists in-frame clones only, not all of them. Here the sample spans approximately 600,000 clones, over 10% being singletons. Material for sequencing was naive CD4+ T cells from blood. This TCR was recovered from a man aged 25 to 40 with type 1 diabetes.

The CDR3 here is CASSLESLWGAEAFF. CDR3 sequence (DNA): TGTGCCAGCAGCTTAGAATCCCTTTGGGGCGCTGAAGCTTTCTTT. The chain is built from TRBV11-2 and TRBJ1-1; weak D call: TRBD1 (5 bases). The germline V gene has CDR1 SGHAT and CDR2 FQNNGV. Trimming left V 0 bases short and J 6 bases short, with 14 bases between. The CDR3 is 15 amino acids. The full variable domain, rest sourced from reference TRBV11-2 and TRBJ1-1, is EAGVAQSPRYKIIEKRQSVAFWCNPISGHATLYWYQQILGQGPKLLIQFQNNGVVDDSQLPKDRFSAERLKGVDSTLKIQPAKLEDSAVYLCASSLESLWGAEAFFGQGTRLTVV.